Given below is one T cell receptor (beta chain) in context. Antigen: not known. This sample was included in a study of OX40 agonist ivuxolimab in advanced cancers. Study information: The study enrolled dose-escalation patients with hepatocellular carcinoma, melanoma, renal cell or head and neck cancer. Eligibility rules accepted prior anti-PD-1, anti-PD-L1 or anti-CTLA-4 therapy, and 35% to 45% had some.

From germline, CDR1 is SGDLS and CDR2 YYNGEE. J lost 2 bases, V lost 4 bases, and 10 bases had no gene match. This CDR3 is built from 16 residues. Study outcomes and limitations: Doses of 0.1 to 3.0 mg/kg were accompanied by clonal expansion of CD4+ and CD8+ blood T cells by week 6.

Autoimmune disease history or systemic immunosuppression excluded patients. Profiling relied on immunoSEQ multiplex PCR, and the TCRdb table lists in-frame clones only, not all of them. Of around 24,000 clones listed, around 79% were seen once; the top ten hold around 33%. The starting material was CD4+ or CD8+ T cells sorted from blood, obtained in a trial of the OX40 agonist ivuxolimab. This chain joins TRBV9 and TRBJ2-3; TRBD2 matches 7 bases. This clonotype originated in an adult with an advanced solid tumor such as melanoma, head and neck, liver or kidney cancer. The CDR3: CASSPRKGDYTDTQYF. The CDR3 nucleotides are TGTGCCAGCAGCCCCCGCAAAGGGGACTACACAGATACGCAGTATTTT.